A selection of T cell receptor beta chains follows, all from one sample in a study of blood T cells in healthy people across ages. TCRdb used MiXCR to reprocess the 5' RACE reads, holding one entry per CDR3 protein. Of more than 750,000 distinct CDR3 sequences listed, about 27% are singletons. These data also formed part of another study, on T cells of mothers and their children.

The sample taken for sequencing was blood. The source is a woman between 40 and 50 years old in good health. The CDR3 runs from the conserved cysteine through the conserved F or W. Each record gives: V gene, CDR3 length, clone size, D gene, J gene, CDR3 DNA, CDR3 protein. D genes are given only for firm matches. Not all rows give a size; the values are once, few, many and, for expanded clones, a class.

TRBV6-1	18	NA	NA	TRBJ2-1	TGTGCCAGCAGAATTTCCGGGCTCCAGATTAGCTCCTACAATGAGCAGTTCTTC	CASRISGLQISSYNEQFF
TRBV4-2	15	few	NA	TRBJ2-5	TGTGCCAGCAACCAAGATGAAAGGGGTTGGGAGACCCAGTACTTC	CASNQDERGWETQYF
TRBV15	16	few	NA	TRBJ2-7	TGTGCCACCAGCAGAGGAATCGGACAGAGCTCCTACGAGCAGTACTTC	CATSRGIGQSSYEQYF
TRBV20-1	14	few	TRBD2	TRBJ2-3	TGCAGTGCTGCGGACCGGGGGGGCCCAGATACGCAGTATTTT	CSAADRGGPDTQYF
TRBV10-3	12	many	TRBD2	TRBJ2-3	TGTGCCGTCACTAGCGGCACAGATACGCAGTATTTT	CAVTSGTDTQYF
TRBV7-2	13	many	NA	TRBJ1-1	TGTGCCAGCAGCTTACAGGGTTGGGTTGAAGCTTTCTTT	CASSLQGWVEAFF
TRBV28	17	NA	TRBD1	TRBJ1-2	TGTGCCAGCAGTTCCTTCGGGACAGGGGACTATCAGAATGGCTACACCTTC	CASSSFGTGDYQNGYTF
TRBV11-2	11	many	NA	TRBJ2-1	TGTGCCAGCAGCTTTGTCAATGAGCAGTTCTTC	CASSFVNEQFF
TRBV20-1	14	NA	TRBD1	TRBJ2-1	TGCAGTGCTGTAAAGGGACAGGGGGCGCGTGAGCAGTTCTTC	CSAVKGQGAREQFF
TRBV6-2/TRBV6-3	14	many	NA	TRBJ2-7	TGTGCCAGCAGCAACAGGGGAGGTTCCTACGAGCAGTACTTC	CASSNRGGSYEQYF
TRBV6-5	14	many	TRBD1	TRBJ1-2	TGTGCCAGCAGTCAGGGACAGGGATTTCGCGGCTACACCTTC	CASSQGQGFRGYTF
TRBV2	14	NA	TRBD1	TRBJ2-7	TGTGCCAGCAGCGCGGACAGGGTCTCCTACGAGCAGTACTTC	CASSADRVSYEQYF
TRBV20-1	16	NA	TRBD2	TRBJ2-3	TGCAGTGCTGCAGCCGGGACTAGCGGGGGATCAGATACGCAGTATTTT	CSAAAGTSGGSDTQYF
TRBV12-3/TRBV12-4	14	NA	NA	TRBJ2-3	TGTGCCACCTCAGGACCGTGGGGCACAGATACGCAGTATTTT	CATSGPWGTDTQYF
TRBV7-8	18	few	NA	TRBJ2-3	TGTGCCAGCAGCTTAAAGGGGGTATGGGATAGCGGCCCCTATACGCAGTATTTT	CASSLKGVWDSGPYTQYF
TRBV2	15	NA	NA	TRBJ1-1	TGTGCCAGCAGTGAAGCGCGGCGAGGAGGCACTGAAGCTTTCTTT	CASSEARRGGTEAFF
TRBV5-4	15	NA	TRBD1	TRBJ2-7	TGTGCCAGCAGCTCACAGGGGCCTAGCTCCTACGAGCAGTACTTC	CASSSQGPSSYEQYF
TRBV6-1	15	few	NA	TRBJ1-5	TGTGCCAGCAGTGAAGGGGGAGGGCCGGGGAAGCCCCAGCATTTT	CASSEGGGPGKPQHF
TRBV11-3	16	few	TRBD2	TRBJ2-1	TGTGCCAGCAGCAGTCGAGCGGGAGGACTCCTCAATGAGCAGTTCTTC	CASSSRAGGLLNEQFF
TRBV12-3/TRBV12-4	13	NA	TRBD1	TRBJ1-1	TGTGCCAGCGGAGACAGGGGGAACACTGAAGCTTTCTTT	CASGDRGNTEAFF
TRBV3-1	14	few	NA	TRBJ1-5	TGTGCCAGCAGCCAAGATGGACCTCATCAGCCCCAGCATTTT	CASSQDGPHQPQHF
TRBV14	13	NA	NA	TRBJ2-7	TGTGCCAGCAGCCAAGGACCAGGGTCTTGGCAGTACTTC	CASSQGPGSWQYF
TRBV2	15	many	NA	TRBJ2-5	TGTGCCAGCAAAGTGCAGGGGAATCCCCAAGAGACCCAGTACTTC	CASKVQGNPQETQYF
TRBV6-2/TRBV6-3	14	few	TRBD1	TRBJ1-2	TGTGCCAGCAGTACGTACGGACAGGGGAATGGCTACACCTTC	CASSTYGQGNGYTF
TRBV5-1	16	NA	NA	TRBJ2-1	TGCGCCAGCAGCTTACCTACAGGGGGGGGCTACAATGAGCAGTTCTTC	CASSLPTGGGYNEQFF
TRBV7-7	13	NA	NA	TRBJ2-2	TGTGCCAGCAGCTTAATCGAAACCGGGGAGCTGTTTTTT	CASSLIETGELFF
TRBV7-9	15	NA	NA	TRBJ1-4	TGTGCCAGCAGCTTAAGGGCAGGGTCAGGGGAAATACTGTTTTTT	CASSLRAGSGEILFF
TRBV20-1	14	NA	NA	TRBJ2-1	TGCAGTGCTAGAGATCACCAGGGGTACAATGAGCAGTTCTTC	CSARDHQGYNEQFF
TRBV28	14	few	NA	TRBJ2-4	TGTGCCAGCAGTTATCGCAGAACCCAAAACATTCAGTACTTC	CASSYRRTQNIQYF
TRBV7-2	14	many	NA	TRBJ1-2	TGTGCCGCCGCGCCGGCTTTATTCAACTATGGCTACACCTTC	CAAAPALFNYGYTF
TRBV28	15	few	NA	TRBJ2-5	TGTGCCAGCAGGTCCATCTCTAGTACCCAAGAGACCCAGTACTTC	CASRSISSTQETQYF
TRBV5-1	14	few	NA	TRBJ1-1	TGCGCCAGCAGCTTGAAGGATCCTAACACTGAAGCTTTCTTT	CASSLKDPNTEAFF
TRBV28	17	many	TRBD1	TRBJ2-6	TGTGCCAGCGTACCGGGACAGGCGGTCTCTGGGGCCAACGTCCTGACTTTC	CASVPGQAVSGANVLTF
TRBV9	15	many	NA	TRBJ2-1	TGTGCCAGCAGCCCAGAGCAGGGGCTATACAATGAGCAGTTCTTC	CASSPEQGLYNEQFF
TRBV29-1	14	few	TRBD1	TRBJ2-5	TGCAGCGCCGGGGACAGGGGGTTGTTGGAGACCCAGTACTTC	CSAGDRGLLETQYF
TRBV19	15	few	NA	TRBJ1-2	TGTGCCAGTAGTTGGGACCGAAGGAGTAATGATGGCTACACCTTC	CASSWDRRSNDGYTF
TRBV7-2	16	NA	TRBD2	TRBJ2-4	TGTGCCAGCAGCTCCCCCCCAACGGGGGGGCAAAACATTCAGTACTTC	CASSSPPTGGQNIQYF
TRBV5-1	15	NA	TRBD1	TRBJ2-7	TGCGCCAGCAGCTTGGTTGGGACAGGTGCCGACGAGCAGTACTTC	CASSLVGTGADEQYF
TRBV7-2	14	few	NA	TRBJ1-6	TGTGCCAGCAGCTTAGCGATAGGGGATTCACCCCTCCACTTT	CASSLAIGDSPLHF
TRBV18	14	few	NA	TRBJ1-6	TGTGCCAGCTCACTAGACCAGGTTGGTTCACCCCTCCACTTT	CASSLDQVGSPLHF
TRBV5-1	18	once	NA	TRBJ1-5	TGCGCCTTTGGTGGAGAAATGCTAGGGGGGAGTGGCAATCAGCCCCAGCATTTT	CAFGGEMLGGSGNQPQHF
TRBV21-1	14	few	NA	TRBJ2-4	TGTGCCGTATTCGAACCCAGGGATGAGGACATTCAGTACTTC	CAVFEPRDEDIQYF
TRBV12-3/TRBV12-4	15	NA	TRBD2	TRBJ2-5	TGTGCCAGCAGTGGACTAGCGGGGGGGCGAGGGACCCAGTACTTC	CASSGLAGGRGTQYF
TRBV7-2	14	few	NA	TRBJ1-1	TGTGCCAGCAGCTTAGTAGTGGGGAGCGCTGAAGCTTTCTTT	CASSLVVGSAEAFF
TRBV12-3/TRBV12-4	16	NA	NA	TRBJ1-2	TGTGCCAGCAGCCCCGGGCAGGAGCATTCTAACTATGGCTACACCTTC	CASSPGQEHSNYGYTF
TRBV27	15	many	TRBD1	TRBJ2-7	TGTGCCAGCAGGGGACAGGGAACGAGCTCCTACGAGCAGTACTTC	CASRGQGTSSYEQYF
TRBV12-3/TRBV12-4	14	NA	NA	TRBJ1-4	TGTGCCAGCAGTTTAACAGGGCAGCAAAGAAAACTGTTTTTT	CASSLTGQQRKLFF
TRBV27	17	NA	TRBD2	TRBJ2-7	TGTGCCAGCAGTTTACTGACTAGCGGGGGGGCGTACAATGAGCAGTACTTC	CASSLLTSGGAYNEQYF
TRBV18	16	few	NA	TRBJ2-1	TGTGCCAGCTCACCACAGTCAGGCGGGGGCCTCGATGAGCAGTTCTTC	CASSPQSGGGLDEQFF
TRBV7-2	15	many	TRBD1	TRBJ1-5	TGTGCCAGCAGCAGTCGGACAGGGGACAATCAGCCCCAGCATTTT	CASSSRTGDNQPQHF
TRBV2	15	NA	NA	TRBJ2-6	TGTGCCAGCAACGGTCAGGGAGCGGGGGCCAACGTCCTGACTTTC	CASNGQGAGANVLTF